These 17 T cell receptor beta chains share one sample of origin, sequenced in a study of CD8+ T cells in alopecia areata. Investigators isolated RNA and reverse transcribed it into cDNA to act as the sequencing template. Repertoires were generated with immunoSEQ multiplex PCR, while TCRdb's copy carries only in-frame clones and drops some. The data show about 9,000 clones, with none appearing a single time. Sorting of pooled cutaneous lymph node cells was based on CD4, CD8alpha, NKG2D, NKG2ACE and other markers. The sequenced sample consisted of CD8+ T cells sorted from a lymph node. The receptors were sampled from a C3H/HeJ mouse with alopecia areata. The mouse strain carries the MHC haplotype H2-k.

The table lists this clone with many counts. Gene labels here are mouse ones. The CDR3 end falls 4 residues outside the read, so it is completed with the germline J gene. This specimen includes other DNA sequences encoding the same CDR3. V usage is TRBV19 and J usage is TRBJ2-7; TRBD2 matches at 11 bases. The CDR3 has 14 amino acids. Germline V gene sequence: CDR1 FNHDT, CDR2 SITEND (reference sequence). The CDR3 bases that were read are TGTGCCAGCAGTATCCGGGACTGGGGGTAT. Translated: CASSIRDWGY. The entire CDR3 is CASSIRDWGYEQYF.

Ten or more counts support this clone. These gene names are mouse names. The read ends 4 residues shy of where the CDR3 ends; the end is completed using the germline J gene. This chain connects TRBV13-2 to TRBJ2-7; 11 bases agree with TRBD2. Germline assignment: CDR1 NNHNN and CDR2 SYGAGS (reference sequence). The J segment lost 2 bases and the V segment lost 3 bases, leaving 4 bases of the junction unmatched. This CDR3 contains 15 residues. The DNA read from the CDR3 is TGTGCCAGCGGTGCCCCGGACTGGGGGGCCTAT. Its translation: CASGAPDWGAY. The CDR3, in full, reads CASGAPDWGAYEQYF.

This clone came up many times. The gene names given are mouse names. The read comes to an end 4 residues before the CDR3 does, leaving the germline J gene to fill in the end. The genes are TRBV13-3 and TRBJ2-1; D is unresolved. This CDR3 has 14 amino acids. Germline V CDR1 and CDR2: NNHDY, SYVADS. V gave up 2 bases and J gave up 0 bases, with 6 bases separating them. The DNA read from the CDR3 is TGTGCCAGCAGTGACAGAAATAACTATGCT. It encodes CASSDRNNYA. The whole CDR3 sequence reads CASSDRNNYAEQFF.

This clone showed up many times. All gene names here are mouse names. The read falls 4 residues short of the CDR3 end, and the missing part is taken from the germline J gene. The chain recombines TRBV19 with TRBJ2-4; no firm D call. The germline V gene has CDR1 FNHDT and CDR2 SITEND (reference sequence). The CDR3 has 13 residues. CDR3 residues: CASSPHKKNTLYF. The covered CDR3 bases are TGTGCCAGCAGTCCTCACAAAAAAAAC.

This clone is deemed medium-sized. Gene and germline names: mouse. Sequencing ends 4 residues short of the CDR3 end; the germline J gene provides the rest. This chain connects TRBV17 to TRBJ2-7; 7 bases fit TRBD2. CDR3 length equals 14 residues. V gave up 3 bases and J gave up 2 bases; unmatched junction bases: 4. The germline V gene has CDR1 MNHDT and CDR2 YYDKIL. The CDR3 is CASSSPWGTYEQYF. Partial CDR3 DNA: TGTGCTAGCAGTAGTCCCTGGGGGACCTAT.

This clone has ten or more counts. The germline and genes are mouse ones. The read gets to within 3 residues of the CDR3 end, and the germline J gene fills in the rest. The V and J genes are TRBV12-1 and TRBJ1-6, with a possible D match to TRBD1 (6 bases). TRBJ1-6 is labeled an ORF, and its function is uncertain. The CDR3 length is 15 residues. Germline V gives CDR1 SGHSN, CDR2 HYEKVE. Trimming stripped 4 bases from V and 0 bases from J, with 9 bases between. The covered CDR3 bases are TGTGCCAGCTCCCGGGACAATTCCTATAATTCGCCC. The encoded protein is CASSRDNSYNSP. The full CDR3 reads CASSRDNSYNSPLYF.

A note on this clone: Gene names and germline match the mouse. The read finishes 4 residues shy of the CDR3 end, and the germline J gene is used to complete it. The V and J genes are TRBV13-1 and TRBJ2-1; TRBD1 agrees at 8 bases. The CDR3 length is 15 residues. After removal of 4 bases from V and 4 bases from J, the junction contained 7 bases not matched to a gene. The germline V gene encodes CDR1 NSHNY and CDR2 SYGAGN. CDR3: CASSFSRDRYAEQFF. The DNA read from the CDR3 is TGTGCCAGCAGTTTCTCCCGGGACAGGTATGCT.

This clone was counted between two and nine times. Gene names refer to mouse genes. The read comes to an end 4 residues before the CDR3 does, leaving the germline J gene to fill in the end. The rearrangement joins TRBV19 to TRBJ2-5, with 9 positions matching TRBD2. The V gene end was trimmed by 5 bases and the J gene end by 0 bases; junction bases not matched to a gene: 7. CDR3 length equals 16 residues. Germline V gives CDR1 FNHDT, CDR2 SITEND (reference sequence). This CDR3 reads CASRETGGPNQDTQYF. The sequenced CDR3 bases are TGTGCCAGCAGAGAGACTGGGGGCCCTAACCAAGAC.

This clone has ten or more counts. All gene names here are mouse names. This chain's CDR3 is CASSSQTSAETLYF. CDR3 bases read: TGTGCTAGCAGTTCTCAGACTAGTGCAGAA. The J gene is TRBJ2-3, the V gene TRBV29; no clear D gene. The observed sequence ends 4 residues before the CDR3 terminus, with the missing tail filled in from the germline J gene. Between the trimmed V and J ends, which lost 4 bases and 0 bases, there was a span of 8 bases. CDR3 length equals 14 residues. CDR1 and CDR2 (germline): MSHET, SYDVDS. The full variable domain, its missing parts supplied by reference TRBV29 and TRBJ2-3, is DMKVTQMPRYLIKRMGENVLLECGQDMSHETMYWYRQDPGLGLQLIYISYDVDSNSEGDIPKGYRVSRKKREHFSLILDSAKTNQTSVYFCASSSQTSAETLYFGSGTRLTVL.

This clone occurred many times. The genes are named according to mouse. The read ends 4 residues early relative to the CDR3; the germline J gene fills the gap. The chain is built from TRBV19 and TRBJ2-5; the D gene is possibly TRBD2 (6 bases). The CDR3 loop spans 15 amino acids. V was trimmed by 5 bases and J by 0 bases, leaving 13 bases between them. From germline, CDR1 is FNHDT and CDR2 SITEND (reference sequence). The sequenced CDR3 bases are TGTGCCAGCAGGCCAGGGACTCCTAACCAAGAC. It codes for CASRPGTPNQD. The entire CDR3 is CASRPGTPNQDTQYF.

This clone was detected a few times. These gene names are mouse names. The sequence runs out 4 residues before the end of the CDR3; the remainder is reconstructed from the germline J gene. The V call is TRBV16, the J call TRBJ2-2; TRBD2 agrees at 10 bases. This CDR3 spans 16 amino acids. CDR1 and CDR2 (germline): SGHSA, FRNQAP. The trim removed 1 base at V and 1 base at J, leaving 0 bases unmatched. CDR3 DNA (partial): TGTGCAAGCAGCTTAGGGACTGGGGGAAACACCGGG. Its translation: CASSLGTGGNTG. The whole CDR3 sequence reads CASSLGTGGNTGQLYF.

This clone came up many times. The conserved phenylalanine or tryptophan normally closing the CDR3 is absent here, so this likely arose from a read error. It is unclear where the CDR3 begins or ends on the DNA, so no DNA is shown, and the CDR3 is as TCRdb lists it. Germline and genes: mouse. The gene calls are TRBV31 and TRBJ1-7; the D call TRBD1 from the table was never checked on the DNA. TRBJ1-7 has ORF status, its function being uncertain. The germline V gene has CDR1 GKSSPN and CDR2 SITVG. The CDR3 comprises 9 residues, both ends counted. The CDR3 reads CAWSYRGDH.

This clone appeared many times. The genes are named according to mouse. Coverage ceases 4 residues before the CDR3 finishes, and the germline J gene fills in the end. The gene calls are TRBV1 and TRBJ2-1, with 8 nucleotides matching TRBD2. V was pared by 0 bases and J by 3 bases, with 4 bases of the junction left unmatched. There are 16 residues in the CDR3. Germline values: CDR1 NSQYPW, CDR2 LRSPGD (reference sequence). The covered CDR3 bases are TGCACCTGCAGTGCAGAATGGGGGGGGGCCTATGCT. Translating it yields CTCSAEWGGAYA. The CDR3, in full, reads CTCSAEWGGAYAEQFF.

Many counts were recorded for this clone. The listed genes are named as in mouse. The read stops 4 residues short of the end of the CDR3; the missing end is completed from the germline J gene. This chain uses TRBV13-3 with TRBJ1-1; the D gene is possibly TRBD1 (6 bases). The germline gives CDR1 NNHDY, CDR2 SYVADS. This CDR3 is 13 amino acids long. CDR3 DNA (partial): TGTGCCAGCAGTGAGTGGGAGGGGGCA. The encoded protein is CASSEWEGA. The CDR3 in full is CASSEWEGAEVFF.

The table lists this clone with many counts. Genes and germline are mouse. With the read ending 4 residues before the CDR3 end, the germline J gene is used to fill in that end. The gene calls are TRBV13-1 and TRBJ2-5, with D possibly being TRBD1 (5 bases). The length of the CDR3 is 13 residues. The germline V gene has CDR1 NSHNY and CDR2 SYGAGN. The ends were cut back, 3 bases at V and 0 bases at J, with 5 bases in the middle. CDR3: CASSGTNQDTQYF. The CDR3 bases that were read are TGTGCCAGCAGTGGGACAAACCAAGAC.

This clone has at least ten counts. Gene and germline names: mouse. Read coverage stops 4 residues before the CDR3 terminus; the germline J gene supplies the remainder. This sequence joins TRBV13-3 and TRBJ2-3; TRBD2 aligns across 9 bases. The V gene's germline CDR1 is NNHDY and CDR2 SYVADS. The V segment lost 7 bases and the J segment 0 bases; nucleotides outside the gene matches: 3. This CDR3 spans 14 amino acids. CDR3 in amino acids: CASRDWGSAETLYF. CDR3 bases read: TGTGCCAGCCGAGACTGGGGGAGTGCAGAA.

This clone was picked up many times. The genes are named according to mouse. The missing CDR3 end, 4 residues past where the read stops, is filled in from the germline J gene. V usage is TRBV1 and J usage is TRBJ1-1; 8 positions agree with TRBD1. Looked up from germline, CDR1 is NSQYPW and CDR2 is LRSPGD (reference sequence). This CDR3 region has 13 residues. Trimming cost V 4 bases and J 3 bases; bases outside gene matches: 1. CDR3 bases read: TGCACCTGCAGTGTGACAGGGGACACA. As protein: CTCSVTGDT. The whole CDR3 protein reads CTCSVTGDTEVFF.